This is a list of T cell receptor beta chains from one sample in a study of cytomegalovirus exposure and HLA in healthy donors. Produced via immunoSEQ multiplex PCR; TCRdb's table is partial and in-frame only. Of about 190,000 clones listed, around 84% are singletons. The sample was PBMCs. The receptors shown here come from a man aged 40-49 years in good health and CMV-seropositive. Both conserved end residues are part of each CDR3. D genes are given only for firm matches. Size is omitted from some rows. Given values are once, few, many or a class for expanded clones.

d_gene	abundance	j_gene	v_gene	CDR3aa	CDR3nt
TRBD2	NA	TRBJ2-1	TRBV10-3	CAISEREGQGNNEQFF	TGTGCCATCAGTGAGCGGGAGGGGCAGGGAAACAATGAGCAGTTCTTC
TRBD2	few	TRBJ2-1	TRBV19	CASTHSGRPYNEQFF	TGTGCCAGTACCCATAGCGGGAGACCCTACAATGAGCAGTTCTTC
TRBD1	NA	TRBJ1-5	TRBV6-6	CASSPFDRGVQPQHF	TGTGCCAGCAGTCCGTTCGACAGGGGTGTTCAGCCCCAGCATTTT
TRBD2	NA	TRBJ2-2	TRBV10-1	CASSELGGDTGELFF	TGCGCCAGCAGTGAGTTGGGGGGGGACACCGGGGAGCTGTTTTTT
TRBD1	NA	TRBJ2-2	TRBV4-3	CASSQGQGATGELFF	TGCGCCAGCAGCCAAGGACAGGGGGCAACCGGGGAGCTGTTTTTT
NA	NA	TRBJ2-2	TRBV5-1	CASSLAFGGGAGELFF	TGCGCCAGCAGCTTGGCCTTCGGAGGGGGCGCCGGGGAGCTGTTTTTT
TRBD1	once	TRBJ2-7	TRBV5-1	CASFNQGQPYEQYF	TGCGCCAGCTTTAACCAGGGACAGCCCTACGAGCAGTACTTC
TRBD1	NA	TRBJ1-1	TRBV28	CASSSGQGASTEAFF	TGTGCCAGCAGTTCGGGACAGGGGGCGTCCACTGAAGCTTTCTTT
NA	NA	TRBJ1-6	TRBV2	CASSPQGYSPLHF	TGTGCCAGCAGTCCACAGGGTTATTCACCCCTCCACTTT
NA	NA	TRBJ2-3	TRBV2	CASSERVADTQYF	TGTGCCAGCAGTGAAAGGGTAGCGGATACGCAGTATTTT
NA	few	TRBJ1-1	TRBV18	CASSPQGRELNTEAFF	TGTGCCAGCTCACCACAGGGCCGGGAACTTAACACTGAAGCTTTCTTT
NA	NA	TRBJ2-7	TRBV5-1	CASSFKKKAAYEQYF	TGCGCCAGTAGTTTCAAGAAGAAGGCGGCATACGAGCAGTACTTC
NA	NA	TRBJ2-1	TRBV6-5	CASSSGRRNNEQFF	TGTGCCAGCAGTTCCGGAAGGCGGAACAATGAGCAGTTCTTC
NA	NA	TRBJ1-5	TRBV4-2	CASSLRGNQPQHF	TGTGCCAGCAGCTTGCGGGGAAATCAGCCCCAGCATTTT
NA	NA	TRBJ2-7	TRBV7-2	CASSPPLAPYYEQYF	TGTGCCAGCAGCCCCCCGTTAGCGCCGTACTACGAGCAGTACTTC
TRBD2	NA	TRBJ2-7	TRBV28	CASSTSGRAYEQYF	TGTGCCAGCAGCACTAGCGGGAGGGCCTACGAGCAGTACTTC
TRBD2	few	TRBJ2-3	TRBV9	CASSAVAGLGTDTQYF	TGTGCCAGCAGCGCCGTAGCGGGATTGGGCACAGATACGCAGTATTTT
NA	NA	TRBJ2-7	TRBV29-1	CSVGWGLLDEQYF	TGCAGCGTTGGATGGGGATTACTAGACGAGCAGTACTTC
NA	NA	TRBJ1-2	TRBV18	CASSPQENYGYTF	TGTGCCAGCTCACCACAGGAGAACTATGGCTACACCTTC
NA	NA	TRBJ1-3	TRBV4-1	CASSRPPIDSGNTIYF	TGCGCCAGCAGCCGTCCCCCTATAGACTCTGGAAACACCATATATTTT
NA	NA	TRBJ2-7	TRBV7-9	CASSVRGNEQYF	TGTGCCAGCAGCGTTAGGGGTAACGAGCAGTACTTC
TRBD2	NA	TRBJ2-3	TRBV2	CASRRTSGSTDTQYF	TGTGCCAGCAGAAGGACTAGCGGTAGCACAGATACGCAGTATTTT
TRBD1	NA	TRBJ1-1	TRBV19	CASSMTTGAEAFF	TGTGCCAGTAGTATGACGACAGGGGCTGAAGCTTTCTTT
NA	NA	TRBJ1-5	TRBV27	CASSLEGGPQHF	TGTGCCAGCAGTTTAGAAGGAGGTCCCCAGCATTTT
TRBD2	NA	TRBJ2-5	TRBV2	CASSEALRKRGLETQYF	TGTGCCAGCAGTGAAGCGCTTCGTAAGCGGGGCTTGGAGACCCAGTACTTC
TRBD2	NA	TRBJ2-1	TRBV4-2	CASSQVSGSEDEQFF	TGTGCCAGCAGCCAAGTTAGCGGGAGCGAGGATGAGCAGTTCTTC
NA	NA	TRBJ1-1	TRBV30	CAWRYGGGGTEAFF	TGTGCCTGGAGGTATGGTGGGGGCGGCACTGAAGCTTTCTTT
NA	NA	TRBJ1-1	TRBV6-5	CASRRGQNTEAFF	TGTGCCAGCAGGAGGGGACAGAACACTGAAGCTTTCTTT
NA	NA	TRBJ1-1	TRBV18	CASSPQEGNTEAFF	TGTGCCAGCTCACCACAGGAGGGGAACACTGAAGCTTTCTTT
NA	once	TRBJ1-5	TRBV27	CASSSKPGHPQHF	TGTGCCAGCAGCTCTAAACCGGGACACCCACAGCATTTT
NA	NA	TRBJ2-3	TRBV7-9	CASGGDTQYF	TGTGCCAGCGGGGGCGATACGCAGTATTTT
TRBD1	NA	TRBJ2-2	TRBV2	CASGYVGTAHTGELFF	TGTGCCAGCGGGTATGTGGGGACAGCCCACACCGGGGAGCTGTTTTTT
TRBD2	NA	TRBJ2-1	TRBV7-3	CASSLKGASGDEQFF	TGTGCCAGCAGCTTAAAAGGGGCTAGCGGGGATGAGCAGTTCTTC
TRBD2	NA	TRBJ2-7	TRBV9	CASSVGSGTLYEQYF	TGTGCCAGCAGCGTAGGGAGCGGGACGCTTTACGAGCAGTACTTC
TRBD1	NA	TRBJ1-4	TRBV14	CASSPGTGNEKLFF	TGTGCCAGCAGCCCCGGGACAGGAAATGAAAAACTGTTTTTT
NA	NA	TRBJ1-1	TRBV19	CASSTYRDTEAFF	TGTGCCAGTAGTACCTACAGGGACACTGAAGCTTTCTTT
NA	NA	TRBJ1-2	TRBV29-1	CSAPGGVYGYTF	TGCAGCGCCCCGGGGGGCGTATATGGCTACACCTTC
TRBD1	NA	TRBJ1-2	TRBV5-4	CASSYQTGDYGYTF	TGTGCCAGCAGCTACCAGACAGGGGATTATGGCTACACCTTC
NA	NA	TRBJ1-1	TRBV18	CASSPDGGRQNTEAFF	TGTGCCAGCTCACCGGACGGGGGGAGGCAGAACACTGAAGCTTTCTTT
TRBD1	NA	TRBJ1-1	TRBV6-1	CASSARQGRLEAFF	TGTGCCAGCAGTGCCCGACAGGGTCGCCTTGAAGCTTTCTTT
TRBD1	NA	TRBJ2-2	TRBV5-5	CASSRRTGFTGELFF	TGTGCCAGCAGCCGAAGGACAGGGTTCACCGGGGAGCTGTTTTTT
NA	NA	TRBJ2-2	TRBV18	CASSPPGQANTGELFF	TGTGCCAGCTCACCGCCGGGACAAGCGAACACCGGGGAGCTGTTTTTT
TRBD1	NA	TRBJ1-4	TRBV6-5	CASSLDRKNEKLFF	TGTGCCAGCAGTTTGGACAGGAAGAATGAAAAACTGTTTTTT
TRBD2	NA	TRBJ2-1	TRBV5-1	CASSFPGGPVNEQFF	TGCGCCAGCAGCTTCCCGGGAGGGCCAGTCAATGAGCAGTTCTTC
TRBD1	NA	TRBJ1-5	TRBV5-8	CASSSDRGGSGNQPQHF	TGTGCCAGCAGCTCAGACAGGGGGGGTTCGGGCAATCAGCCCCAGCATTTT
NA	NA	TRBJ2-3	TRBV7-8	CASTPVTLGSLTDTQYF	TGTGCCAGCACCCCTGTTACTCTGGGGAGCCTCACAGATACGCAGTATTTT
TRBD2	NA	TRBJ2-3	TRBV5-1	CASSKLAGEADTQYF	TGCGCCAGCAGCAAACTAGCGGGAGAAGCAGATACGCAGTATTTT
NA	NA	TRBJ2-2	TRBV10-1	CARTRQFVTGELFF	TGCGCCAGGACCCGACAGTTCGTCACCGGGGAGCTGTTTTTT
NA	NA	TRBJ2-4	TRBV11-2	CASSLEGFQTGSGAEDIQYF	TGTGCCAGCAGCTTAGAGGGGTTTCAGACGGGGTCAGGGGCCGAGGACATTCAGTACTTC
TRBD1	NA	TRBJ1-1	TRBV5-8	CASSLGTGSLWDTEAFF	TGTGCCAGCAGCTTGGGGACAGGATCCCTTTGGGACACTGAAGCTTTCTTT
TRBD1	NA	TRBJ2-7	TRBV9	CASSGDRGYEQYF	TGTGCCAGCAGTGGGGACAGGGGCTACGAGCAGTACTTC
NA	NA	TRBJ1-2	TRBV7-2	CASSLRTDFNGYTF	TGTGCCAGCAGCCTACGGACAGATTTTAATGGCTACACCTTC
NA	NA	TRBJ2-3	TRBV9	CASSVEPAGGRDTQYF	TGTGCCAGCAGCGTAGAGCCCGCAGGGGGGCGGGATACGCAGTATTTT
NA	NA	TRBJ2-7	TRBV27	CASSLLGGSYEQYF	TGTGCCAGCAGTTTATTGGGGGGCTCCTACGAGCAGTACTTC
TRBD1	NA	TRBJ1-3	TRBV7-6	CASSPGQGPPGNTIYF	TGTGCCAGCAGCCCCGGACAGGGCCCCCCTGGAAACACCATATATTTT
TRBD2	NA	TRBJ2-3	TRBV11-2	CASSLGRLAGPTDTQYF	TGTGCCAGCAGCTTAGGTCGCCTAGCGGGACCCACAGATACGCAGTATTTT
NA	few	TRBJ1-6	TRBV6-1	CASSDTAGIGHSPLHF	TGTGCCAGCAGTGATACAGCGGGGATAGGGCATTCACCCCTCCACTTT
TRBD2	NA	TRBJ2-5	TRBV27	CASSRTSKYQETQYF	TGTGCCAGCAGCCGGACTAGCAAGTACCAAGAGACCCAGTACTTC
TRBD2	few	TRBJ2-2	TRBV19	CASSIDQASGRARSGELFF	TGTGCCAGTAGTATAGATCAGGCTAGCGGGAGGGCCAGGTCCGGGGAGCTGTTTTTT
TRBD1	NA	TRBJ2-7	TRBV2	CASRLRGQSYEQYF	TGTGCCAGCAGACTAAGGGGACAGTCCTACGAGCAGTACTTC